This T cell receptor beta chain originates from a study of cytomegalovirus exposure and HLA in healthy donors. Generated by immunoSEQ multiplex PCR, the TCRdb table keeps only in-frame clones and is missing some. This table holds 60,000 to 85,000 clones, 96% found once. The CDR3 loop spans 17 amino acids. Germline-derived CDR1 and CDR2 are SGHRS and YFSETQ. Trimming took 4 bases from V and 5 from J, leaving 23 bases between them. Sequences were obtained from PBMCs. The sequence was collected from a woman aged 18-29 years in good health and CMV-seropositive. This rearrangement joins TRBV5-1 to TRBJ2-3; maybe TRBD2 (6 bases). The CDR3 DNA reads TGCGCCAGCAGCCCCGGACTACTAAGCACTACTCGAGATACGCAGTATTTT. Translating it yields CASSPGLLSTTRDTQYF.